Shown below are 13 T cell receptor beta chains from a single sample sequenced in a study of post-analysis software for immune sequencing data. cDNA libraries for TCR beta contained unique molecular identifiers. TCRdb re-called the PCR reads through MiXCR, storing one row per CDR3 protein. The table shows about 820,000 distinct CDR3 sequences, with about 57% occurring only once. These receptors have no known antigen. Overall study findings and caveats: The five TRBV segments detected at higher frequency in patients than in controls included TRBV5-6, TRBV5-1 and TRBV20-1.

The sample taken for sequencing was blood. The receptors were gathered from a girl aged 10 to 17 with multiple sclerosis.

The chain is built from TRBV5-1 and TRBJ2-1; D is perhaps TRBD2 (7 bases). Trimming cost V 5 bases and J 8 bases, with 14 bases left between them. The CDR3 loop spans 13 amino acids. Per the germline V gene, CDR1 is SGHRS and CDR2 is YFSETQ. The DNA for the CDR3 is TGCGCCAGCAGGGCAGGGGAGGGATATGAGCAGTTCTTC. Protein sequence: CASRAGEGYEQFF.

The chain joins TRBV12-3 or TRBV12-4 to TRBJ2-1; the match to TRBD1 covers 12 bases. The CDR3 runs to 18 residues. Losses at the gene ends were 6 bases for V and 9 bases for J; bases not matched to a gene: 18. The CDR3 is CASRPGQGAKVAGVEQFF. In nucleotides, the CDR3 is TGTGCCAGCAGGCCGGGACAGGGGGCGAAGGTAGCGGGAGTTGAGCAGTTCTTC.

The chain has TRBV6-5 and TRBJ2-5, with 9 bases matching TRBD2. CDR1 and CDR2 (germline): MNHEY, SVGAGI. Trimming took 2 bases from V and 5 from J; bases not matched to a gene: 15. CDR3 size: 18 residues. The CDR3 sequence is CASSYAPGSGRDWETQYF. The CDR3 nucleotides are TGTGCCAGCAGTTACGCCCCGGGTAGCGGGAGAGACTGGGAGACCCAGTACTTC.

The chain carries TRBV7-2 and TRBJ1-5; TRBD1 is a possible D gene (5 bases). Germline loops: CDR1 SGHTA, CDR2 FQGNSA. The V and J ends lost 5 bases and 1 base respectively, with 12 bases between them. This CDR3 is built from 15 residues. In DNA, the CDR3 is TGTGCCAGCAGCCCGGCGGGGACCAGCAATCAGCCCCAGCATTTT. Protein: CASSPAGTSNQPQHF.

This chain uses TRBV20-1 with TRBJ1-1; TRBD1 might be the D (5 bases). CDR1 is DFQATT, CDR2 SNEGSKA, per germline (reference sequence). CDR3 length: 13 residues. V was cut by 5 bases and J by 4 bases, with 14 bases left in between. CDR3 sequence (DNA): TGCAGTGCTCCCCCTACGGGGGGCACTGAAGCTTTCTTT. This encodes CSAPPTGGTEAFF.

The chain couples TRBV10-3 to TRBJ2-1, with 10 positions matching TRBD2. Germline CDR1 is ENHRY and CDR2 is SYGVKD. The CDR3 has 16 residues. The junction had 11 bases not matched to a gene; V was cut back by 4 bases and J by 8 bases. CDR3 region: CAISGPGASGGDEQFF. The DNA of the CDR3 is TGTGCCATCAGTGGTCCTGGGGCTAGCGGGGGTGATGAGCAGTTCTTC.

The V gene is TRBV5-1, the J gene TRBJ2-3, with D tentatively TRBD1 or TRBD2 (5 bases each). The CDR3 consists of 14 residues. Deletions cut 4 bases from V and 2 bases from J, with 11 bases between. In germline, CDR1 is SGHRS, CDR2 YFSETQ. In DNA form, the CDR3 reads TGCGCCAGCAGCCCCGGGACCACCACAGATACGCAGTATTTT. Its translation: CASSPGTTTDTQYF.

The chain combines TRBV20-1 with TRBJ1-4, with D uncertain. The germline V gene has CDR1 DFQATT and CDR2 SNEGSKA (reference sequence). The CDR3 has 16 residues. Trimming took 1 base from V and 0 from J, leaving 12 bases between them. The CDR3 sequence: CSARVDGSATNEKLFF. The CDR3, as DNA: TGCAGTGCTAGAGTTGACGGGTCCGCAACTAATGAAAAACTGTTTTTT.

A remark on this clonotype: One junction end disagrees with the germline gene, perhaps due to a read error. This chain links TRBV3-1 with TRBJ1-1, with a tentative D call TRBD1 (6 bases). The CDR3 is 15 residues long. Per germline, CDR1 LGHDT and CDR2 YNNKEL (reference sequence). The CDR3 protein is CASNQLTGPYTEAFF. CDR3 bases: TGTGCCAGCAACCAACTAACAGGGCCCTACACTGAAGCTTTCTTT.

The chain combines TRBV20-1 with TRBJ2-3, with 11 bases aligning to TRBD1. The V gene's germline CDR1 is DFQATT and CDR2 SNEGSKA (reference sequence). The CDR3 consists of 16 residues. J lost 4 bases, V lost 3 bases, and 9 bases had no gene match. The CDR3 protein is CSASWGTGGSSDTQYF. The CDR3 region has the DNA TGCAGTGCTAGTTGGGGGACAGGGGGTAGCTCAGATACGCAGTATTTT.

The rearrangement uses TRBV29-1 and TRBJ2-1; D gene ambiguous. Germline V gene lookup returns CDR1 SQVTM and CDR2 ANQGSEA. Trimming left V 1 base short and J 11 bases short, with 15 bases between. This CDR3 is built from 13 residues. The CDR3 coding sequence is TGCAGCGTTGAAGTCCTAGGTGGGGATAAGCAGTTCTTC. Its protein is CSVEVLGGDKQFF.

This clonotype was observed a few times. This chain uses TRBV29-1 with TRBJ2-1; no firm D call. This CDR3 spans 12 amino acids. The V gene's germline CDR1 is SQVTM and CDR2 ANQGSEA. Trimming took off 6 bases at V and 1 base at J, with 7 bases between the two ends. CDR3 sequence: CSVRGSYNEQFF. Written as DNA, the CDR3 is TGCAGCGTCAGAGGTTCCTACAATGAGCAGTTCTTC.

The genes are TRBV6-2 or TRBV6-3 and TRBJ2-3; 9 bases line up with TRBD2. Germline CDR1 and CDR2: MNHEY and SVGEGT. CDR3 length equals 15 residues. Trimming at V came to 5 bases and at J to 4 bases, leaving 7 bases not matched to a gene. CDR3 nucleotides: TGTGCCAGCAGTCCCGGGACTAGCTACGCAGATACGCAGTATTTT. Its translation is CASSPGTSYADTQYF.